The clone carrying this T cell receptor (beta chain) was recorded many times. The sample comes from a study of T cells in Graves' hyperthyroidism and ophthalmopathy. At the level of the study: The blood sample was taken at first diagnosis, before treatment began.

Amplified TCR beta CDR3 regions came from RNA transcripts. The HTBI set primed first-round TCR CDR3 RT-PCR. TCRdb passed the multiplex PCR reads through MiXCR, listing each CDR3 protein once. Among over 300,000 distinct CDR3 sequences listed, roughly 14% were seen once. The germline V gene has CDR1 SGHTA and CDR2 FQGTGA. The CDR3 contains 16 residues. Trimming removed 3 bases from V and 4 bases from J; junction bases left unmatched: 10. This TCR derives from an older woman with Graves' hyperthyroidism. The genes are TRBV7-3 and TRBJ2-7; TRBD2 agrees at 9 bases. What was sequenced was blood. The CDR3 sequence is CASSFSAGGGTYEQYF. The CDR3 nucleotides are TGTGCCAGCAGCTTCTCGGCGGGAGGGGGGACTTACGAGCAGTACTTC.